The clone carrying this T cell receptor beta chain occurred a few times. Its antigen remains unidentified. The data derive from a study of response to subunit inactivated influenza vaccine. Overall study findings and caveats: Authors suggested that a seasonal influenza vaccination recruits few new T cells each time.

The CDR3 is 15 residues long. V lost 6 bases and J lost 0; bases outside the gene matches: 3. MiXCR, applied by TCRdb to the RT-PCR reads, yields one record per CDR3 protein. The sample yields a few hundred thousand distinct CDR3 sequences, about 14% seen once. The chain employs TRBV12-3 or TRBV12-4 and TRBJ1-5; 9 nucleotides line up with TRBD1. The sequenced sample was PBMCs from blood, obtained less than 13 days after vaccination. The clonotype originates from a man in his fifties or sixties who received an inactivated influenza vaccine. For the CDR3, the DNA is TGTGCCAGCAGGGGGACAGGGTATAGCAATCAGCCCCAGCATTTT. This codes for CASRGTGYSNQPQHF.